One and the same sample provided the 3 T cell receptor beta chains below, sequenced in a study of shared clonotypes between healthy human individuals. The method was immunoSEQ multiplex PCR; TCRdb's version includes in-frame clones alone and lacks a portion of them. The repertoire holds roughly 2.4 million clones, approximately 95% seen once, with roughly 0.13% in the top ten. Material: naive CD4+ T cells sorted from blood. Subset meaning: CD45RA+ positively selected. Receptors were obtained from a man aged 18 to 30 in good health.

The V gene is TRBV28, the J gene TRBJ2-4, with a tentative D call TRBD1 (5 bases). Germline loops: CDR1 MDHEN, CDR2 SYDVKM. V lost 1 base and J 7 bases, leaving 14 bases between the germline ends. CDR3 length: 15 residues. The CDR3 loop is CASSLFGAGWNIQYF. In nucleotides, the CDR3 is TGTGCCAGCAGTTTATTTGGGGCAGGTTGGAACATTCAGTACTTC.

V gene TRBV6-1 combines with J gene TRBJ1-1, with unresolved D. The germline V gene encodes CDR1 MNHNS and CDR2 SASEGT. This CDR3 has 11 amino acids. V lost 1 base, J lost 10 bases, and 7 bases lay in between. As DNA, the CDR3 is TGTGCCAGCAGTGAAGTAAGTGGAGCTTTCTTT. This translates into CASSEVSGAFF.

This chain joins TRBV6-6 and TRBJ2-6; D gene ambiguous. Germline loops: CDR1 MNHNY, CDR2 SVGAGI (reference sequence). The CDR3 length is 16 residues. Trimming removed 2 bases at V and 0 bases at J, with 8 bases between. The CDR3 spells CASSYGSSSGANVLTF. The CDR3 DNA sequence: TGTGCCAGCAGTTACGGAAGCAGCTCTGGGGCCAACGTCCTGACTTTC.